The 19 T cell receptor beta chains below come from one sample, sequenced in a study of T cells after yellow fever vaccination. TCRdb passed the 5' RACE reads through MiXCR, listing each CDR3 protein once. Found here are fewer than 350,000 distinct CDR3 sequences, roughly 3.5% of them singletons; the top ten hold roughly a quarter. Sample: PBMCs, taken on the day of the yellow fever booster vaccination. These receptors all come from a man in his late teens or twenties who received the YFV17D yellow fever vaccine.

The chain employs TRBV7-2 and TRBJ1-2, with a tentative D call TRBD1 (6 bases). The CDR3 consists of 13 residues. Germline assignment: CDR1 SGHTA and CDR2 FQGNSA. V was trimmed by 1 base and J by 4 bases, leaving 7 bases between them. The CDR3 DNA sequence: TGTGCCAGCAGCTTAGGGGGGCTCTATGGCTACACCTTC. Its protein product is CASSLGGLYGYTF.

This clonotype was counted between two and nine times. The J gene is TRBJ1-5, the V gene TRBV15; D gene uncertain. This CDR3 region has 15 residues. The V and J ends lost 0 bases and 8 bases respectively, with 14 bases between them. Per germline, CDR1 LNHNV and CDR2 YYDKDF (reference sequence). The CDR3 sequence is CATSRDLRNDKPQHF. The CDR3 bases are TGTGCCACCAGCAGAGATCTGAGGAATGACAAGCCCCAGCATTTT. The whole variable domain, filled in from reference TRBV15 and TRBJ1-5, reads DAMVIQNPRYQVTQFGKPVTLSCSQTLNHNVMYWYQQKSSQAPKLLFHYYDKDFNNEADTPDNFQSRRPNTSFCFLDIRSPGLGDTAMYLCATSRDLRNDKPQHFGDGTRLSIL.

This clonotype was recorded at least ten times. V and J are TRBV20-1 and TRBJ1-6; the match to TRBD1 covers 9 bases. The CDR3 is 16 residues long. Germline V gene data show CDR1 as DFQATT and CDR2 as SNEGSKA (reference sequence). After removal of 6 bases from V and 1 base from J, the junction contained 7 bases not matched to a gene. The CDR3 loop reads CSARDREGSYNSPLHF. The CDR3 coding sequence is TGCAGTGCCCGGGACAGGGAAGGTTCCTATAATTCACCCCTCCACTTT.

This clonotype was seen a few times. The chain has TRBV12-3 or TRBV12-4 and TRBJ2-6, with unresolved D. Trimming removed 2 bases from V and 2 bases from J, with 19 bases in between. This CDR3 has 19 amino acids. The CDR3 sequence: CASSLFARNLEPGANVLTF. The CDR3 coding sequence is TGTGCCAGCAGTTTATTTGCCCGGAACCTAGAACCTGGGGCCAACGTCCTGACTTTC.

This clonotype was found a few times. V gene TRBV3-1 combines with J gene TRBJ2-5, with 8 bases fitting TRBD1. With V trimmed by 2 bases and J by 5 bases, 13 bases remained unmatched. The germline V gene has CDR1 LGHDT and CDR2 YNNKEL (reference sequence). The CDR3 covers 17 residues. The CDR3 spells CASSQYTQGALMETQYF. CDR3 coding DNA: TGTGCCAGCAGCCAATACACCCAGGGGGCGCTTATGGAGACCCAGTACTTC.

This clonotype was seen repeatedly, ten times or more. The J gene is TRBJ1-1, the V gene TRBV20-1; TRBD1 is a possible D gene (5 bases). Trimming left V 3 bases short and J 3 bases short, with 11 bases between. The CDR3 runs 13 residues. Germline loops: CDR1 DFQATT, CDR2 SNEGSKA (reference sequence). The DNA for the CDR3 is TGCAGTGCTAGGGCAGGGATGGACACTGAAGCTTTCTTT. This gives the protein CSARAGMDTEAFF.

This clonotype has ten or more counts. This chain links TRBV5-6 with TRBJ2-7; tentative D call: TRBD1 (5 bases). CDR3 size: 14 residues. Trimming took 4 bases from V and 0 from J, leaving 11 bases between them. Germline assignment: CDR1 SGHDT and CDR2 YYEEEE. The DNA of the CDR3 is TGTGCCAGCAGCCTGCACAGGAGCTCCTACGAGCAGTACGTC. It is translated as CASSLHRSSYEQYV.

This clonotype was seen only a few times. Since the CDR3 does not end with the conserved phenylalanine or tryptophan, this likely comes from a read error. The V and J genes are TRBV7-3 and TRBJ2-5; no firm D call. Deletions cut 6 bases from V and 0 bases from J, with 8 bases between. CDR1 is SGHTA, CDR2 FQGTGA, per germline. The CDR3 is 13 amino acids. CDR3 protein: CASSSGDQETQYS. The CDR3 DNA sequence: TGTGCCAGCAGTTCTGGGGACCAAGAGACCCAGTACTCC.

Ten or more counts support this clonotype. The chain is built from TRBV10-3 and TRBJ2-1; D uncertain. This CDR3 has 11 residues. The V and J ends lost 8 bases and 5 bases respectively, with 7 bases between them. Germline V CDR1 and CDR2: ENHRY, SYGVKD. The CDR3 loop reads CAIAYHNEQFF. The CDR3 bases are TGTGCCATCGCTTATCACAATGAGCAGTTCTTC.

There are many counts of this clonotype. The chain uses TRBV6-1 and TRBJ2-3; maybe TRBD1 (6 bases). The CDR3 runs to 13 residues. CDR1 is MNHNS, CDR2 SASEGT, per germline. The V gene lost 4 bases and the J gene lost 3 bases, with 8 bases spanning the gap. The CDR3 region is CASSVQGTDTQYF. The DNA of the CDR3 is TGTGCCAGCAGTGTACAGGGAACAGATACGCAGTATTTT.

The table lists this clonotype with many counts. The chain employs TRBV6-1 and TRBJ2-1; D not certain. The V gene's germline CDR1 is MNHNS and CDR2 SASEGT. Trimming shortened V by 6 bases and J by 8 bases, and 14 bases separated the two germline ends. CDR3 length: 13 residues. CDR3 coding DNA: TGTGCCAGCAGGATCACAGTGTTCGATGAGCAGTTCTTC. Its protein product is CASRITVFDEQFF.

The V gene is TRBV29-1, the J gene TRBJ2-1; 8 nucleotides match TRBD1. This CDR3 region has 14 residues. V gave up 6 bases and J gave up 2 bases; unmatched junction bases: 6. The germline V gene encodes CDR1 SQVTM and CDR2 ANQGSEA. This CDR3 reads CSVADRVAYNEQFF. DNA of the CDR3: TGCAGCGTCGCGGACAGGGTCGCCTACAATGAGCAGTTCTTC.

The chain uses TRBV5-4 and TRBJ1-1, with D unclear. There are 14 residues in the CDR3. Germline V gene data show CDR1 as SGHNT and CDR2 as YYREEE (reference sequence). V was pared by 3 bases and J by 6 bases, with 15 bases between. DNA of the CDR3: TGTGCCAGCAGCTCCCAGGCAATCTTGGCTGAAGCTTTCTTT. Protein product: CASSSQAILAEAFF. Full variable domain (missing parts from reference TRBV5-4 and TRBJ1-1): ETGVTQSPTHLIKTRGQQVTLRCSSQSGHNTVSWYQQALGQGPQFIFQYYREEENGRGNFPPRFSGLQFPNYSSELNVNALELDDSALYLCASSSQAILAEAFFGQGTRLTVV.

This clonotype was counted ten times or more. The chain links TRBV7-2 to TRBJ2-3, with D maybe TRBD2 (7 bases). The CDR3 is 19 amino acids. V lost 5 bases to trimming and J lost 3 bases, with 27 bases between them. Germline CDR1 SGHTA, CDR2 FQGNSA. CDR3 amino acids: CASSREGRGGTPATDTQYF. The CDR3 coding sequence is TGTGCCAGCAGCCGAGAGGGGAGGGGGGGCACCCCAGCGACAGATACGCAGTATTTT.

There are many counts of this clonotype. At one end the junction does not follow the germline gene, possibly because of a read error. The chain employs TRBV5-1 and TRBJ2-2; D gene ambiguous. CDR1 is SGHRS, CDR2 YFSETQ, per germline. This CDR3 region has 14 residues. The CDR3 DNA sequence: TGTGCCAGCAGCCCAGACCCGAACACCGGGGAGCTGTTTTTT. Its protein is CASSPDPNTGELFF.

This clonotype turned up a few times. V is TRBV5-1 and J is TRBJ1-5, with a possible D match to TRBD1 (5 bases). CDR3 length equals 15 residues. Trimming left V 4 bases short and J 0 bases short, with 11 bases between. Germline V gene data show CDR1 as SGHRS and CDR2 as YFSETQ. Written as DNA, the CDR3 is TGCGCCAGCAGCCCCGGGACGGTTAGCAATCAGCCCCAGCATTTT. It translates to CASSPGTVSNQPQHF.

The gene calls are TRBV4-2 and TRBJ2-5, with D tentatively TRBD2 (7 bases). The germline CDR1 and CDR2 sequences are LGHNA and YNFKEQ. The V end lost 6 bases, the J end lost 1 base, and 18 bases lay between the germline ends. The CDR3 has 16 amino acids. The CDR3 DNA reads TGTGCCAGCAGTCGACAGAGGGGGGGTGGCCAAGAGACCCAGTACTTC. Encoded protein: CASSRQRGGGQETQYF.

This clonotype was seen at least ten times. J is TRBJ2-7 and V is TRBV4-1, with 9 bases aligning to TRBD1. Germline V gene sequence: CDR1 MGHRA, CDR2 YSYEKL. The V gene end was trimmed by 2 bases and the J gene end by 5 bases; junction bases not matched to a gene: 4. The length of the CDR3 is 14 residues. This CDR3 reads CASSQTGGVDEQYF. The CDR3 DNA follows: TGCGCCAGCAGCCAAACAGGGGGCGTCGACGAGCAGTACTTC.

This clonotype turned up a few times. The chain employs TRBV5-1 and TRBJ2-1, with 7 bases fitting TRBD1. The CDR3 is 14 amino acids. Germline V lookup: CDR1 SGHRS, CDR2 YFSETQ. The J segment lost 7 bases and the V segment lost 4 bases, leaving 8 bases of the junction unmatched. The CDR3 nucleotides read TGCGCCAGCAGCGACACCGGGACAGATAATGAGCAGTTCTTC. It translates to CASSDTGTDNEQFF.